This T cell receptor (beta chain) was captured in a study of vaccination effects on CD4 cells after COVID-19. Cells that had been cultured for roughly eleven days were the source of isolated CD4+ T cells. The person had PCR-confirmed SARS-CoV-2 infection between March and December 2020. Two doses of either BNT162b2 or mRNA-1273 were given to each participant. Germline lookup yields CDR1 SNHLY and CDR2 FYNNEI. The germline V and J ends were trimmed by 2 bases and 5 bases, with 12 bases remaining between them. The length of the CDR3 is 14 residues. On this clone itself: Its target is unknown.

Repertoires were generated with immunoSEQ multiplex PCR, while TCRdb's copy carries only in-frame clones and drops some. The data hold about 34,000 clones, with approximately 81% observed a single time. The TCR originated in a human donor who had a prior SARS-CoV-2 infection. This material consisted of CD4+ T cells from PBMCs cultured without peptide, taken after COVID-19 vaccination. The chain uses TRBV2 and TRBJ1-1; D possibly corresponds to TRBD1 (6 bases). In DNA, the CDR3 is TGTGCCAGCAGTGAACAGGGGAGGGGAACTGAAGCTTTCTTT. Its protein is CASSEQGRGTEAFF.